The 31 T cell receptor beta chains below all came from one sample that was sequenced in a study of human T cells and chemical hapten exposure. TCRdb re-derived calls from the 5' RACE reads in MiXCR, one entry per CDR3 protein. This sample has about 81,000 distinct CDR3 sequences, with roughly 8.4% found just once. The authors extracted total RNA from unfractionated whole blood. Receptors were obtained from a male donor in good health.

This chain connects TRBV7-3 to TRBJ2-7, with 10 bases matching TRBD2. The CDR3 is made up of 15 amino acids. CDR1 is SGHTA and CDR2 is FQGTGA in the germline V gene. V trimming: 0 bases; J trimming: 3 bases; junction bases outside the gene matches: 2. In DNA, the CDR3 is TGTGCCAGCAGCTTAACTAGCGGGGGGAACTACGAGCAGTACTTC. This codes for CASSLTSGGNYEQYF.

The V call is TRBV7-3, the J call TRBJ2-1, with D hard to call. Germline values: CDR1 SGHTA, CDR2 FQGTGA. CDR3 size: 15 residues. V lost 1 base, J lost 8 bases, and 15 bases lay in between. The CDR3 DNA is TGTGCCAGCAGCTTAAGGTTAATGGAGTTCGATGAGCAGTTCTTC. Translation: CASSLRLMEFDEQFF. The whole variable domain, remainder taken from reference TRBV7-3 and TRBJ2-1, is GAGVSQTPSNKVTEKGKYVELRCDPISGHTALYWYRQSLGQGPEFLIYFQGTGAADDSGLPNDRFFAVRPEGSVSTLKIQRTERGDSAVYLCASSLRLMEFDEQFFGPGTRLTVL.

This chain links TRBV20-1 with TRBJ1-1; TRBD1 is a possible D gene (6 bases). The CDR3 runs 12 residues. Trimming stripped 5 bases from V and 5 bases from J, with 12 bases between. CDR1 is DFQATT, CDR2 SNEGSKA, per germline (reference sequence). The CDR3 here is CSALSQGTEAFF. The CDR3 bases are TGCAGTGCTCTATCTCAGGGGACTGAAGCTTTCTTT.

V is TRBV4-2 and J is TRBJ1-1; no clear D. Germline-derived CDR1 and CDR2 are LGHNA and YNFKEQ. V dropped 0 bases and J dropped 6 bases, with 14 bases sitting between them. CDR3 length equals 15 residues. Here the CDR3 reads CASSQETAGSSEAFF. In DNA form, the CDR3 reads TGTGCCAGCAGCCAAGAAACGGCCGGCTCCTCTGAAGCTTTCTTT.

The V gene is TRBV20-1, the J gene TRBJ1-4; perhaps TRBD1 as D (5 bases). In germline, CDR1 is DFQATT, CDR2 SNEGSKA (reference sequence). The CDR3 has 15 residues. Between the trimmed V and J ends, which lost 0 bases and 7 bases, there was a span of 15 bases. CDR3 protein: CSARDFGGSGEKLFF. In DNA form, the CDR3 reads TGCAGTGCTAGAGATTTCGGGGGTAGCGGTGAAAAACTGTTTTTT.

The chain recombines TRBV6-5 with TRBJ2-7, with TRBD2 identical over 12 bases. V shed 4 bases, J shed 0 bases, and the junction held 7 bases outside the gene matches. The length of the CDR3 is 17 residues. CDR1 MNHEY and CDR2 SVGAGI come from the germline V gene. The chain's CDR3 is CASSSTSGGASSYEQYF. In DNA form, the CDR3 reads TGTGCCAGCAGTTCGACTAGCGGGGGTGCCAGCTCCTACGAGCAGTACTTC.

J is TRBJ1-1 and V is TRBV2; unclear D gene. This CDR3 has 15 amino acids. Per the germline V gene, CDR1 is SNHLY and CDR2 is FYNNEI. Trimming pared 6 bases from V and 0 bases from J, leaving 14 bases between. The CDR3 coding sequence is TGTGCCAGCAGCGAATTTGGACCGGTGAACACTGAAGCTTTCTTT. It specifies CASSEFGPVNTEAFF.

This clonotype was detected many times. The chain carries TRBV3-1 and TRBJ1-1; the match to TRBD1 covers 10 bases. Germline CDR1 LGHDT, CDR2 YNNKEL (reference sequence). CDR3 length: 17 amino acids. Germline trimming cut 2 bases from V and 0 bases from J; bases unmatched to any gene: 6. The CDR3 loop is CASSQRDRGIMNTEAFF. The CDR3 bases are TGTGCCAGCAGCCAAAGGGACAGGGGAATCATGAACACTGAAGCTTTCTTT.

V usage is TRBV4-1 and J usage is TRBJ2-5; 7 bases match TRBD2. CDR3 length: 15 amino acids. CDR1 and CDR2 (germline): MGHRA, YSYEKL. With 7 bases clipped from V and 5 bases from J, the junction kept 13 bases outside the gene matches. The CDR3 DNA follows: TGCGCCAGCAACGGGGAGGGAGACTTCGGTGAGACCCAGTACTTC. Protein sequence: CASNGEGDFGETQYF.

At least ten counts were recorded for this clonotype. V usage is TRBV18 and J usage is TRBJ2-2; the D is unclear. The CDR3 consists of 14 residues. Germline V CDR1 and CDR2: KGHSH, LQKENI. Trimming took off 1 base at V and 2 bases at J, with 5 bases between the two ends. DNA of the CDR3: TGTGCCAGCTCACCACAAGACAACACCGGGGAGCTGTTTTTT. Protein sequence: CASSPQDNTGELFF. Looking up the rest from reference TRBV18 and TRBJ2-2 gives the full variable domain: NAGVMQNPRHLVRRRGQEARLRCSPMKGHSHVYWYRQLPEEGLKFMVYLQKENIIDESGMPKERFSAEFPKEGPSILRIQQVVRGDSAAYFCASSPQDNTGELFFGEGSRLTVL.

The chain uses TRBV11-2 and TRBJ2-3, with 7 bases fitting TRBD2. The CDR3 sequence is 14 residues long. Germline V CDR1 and CDR2: SGHAT, FQNNGV. Losses at the gene ends were 6 bases for V and 4 bases for J; bases not matched to a gene: 7. DNA of the CDR3: TGTGCCAGCAGTCCCAGCGGGGAGTCAGATACGCAGTATTTT. Its protein product is CASSPSGESDTQYF.

This clonotype was seen a few times. The genes are TRBV25-1 and TRBJ1-5; 9 bases agree with TRBD1. Trimming removed 1 base from V and 4 bases from J; junction bases left unmatched: 5. Germline V gene data show CDR1 as MGHDK and CDR2 as SYGVNS. The CDR3 contains 16 residues. CDR3 residues: CASSESGQGRNQPQHF. In DNA form, the CDR3 reads TGTGCCAGCAGTGAATCGGGACAGGGTAGAAATCAGCCCCAGCATTTT.

This clonotype was seen at least ten times. The chain links TRBV5-6 to TRBJ1-4; D is perhaps TRBD1 (5 bases). Germline CDR1 and CDR2: SGHDT and YYEEEE. V dropped 0 bases and J dropped 0 bases, with 15 bases sitting between them. This CDR3 is 18 amino acids long. DNA of the CDR3: TGTGCCAGCAGCTTGGGGGGCGGCCCAGTCGCAACTAATGAAAAACTGTTTTTT. It specifies CASSLGGGPVATNEKLFF.

This chain links TRBV5-4 with TRBJ2-7; TRBD2 matches 7 bases. Unmatched junction bases numbered 2, after V lost 1 base and J lost 4 bases. The CDR3 has 13 amino acids. Germline V gene sequence: CDR1 SGHNT, CDR2 YYREEE (reference sequence). Here the CDR3 reads CASSLNGRYEQYF. The CDR3 region has the DNA TGTGCCAGCAGCTTGAACGGGAGGTACGAGCAGTACTTC.

V usage is TRBV11-1 and J usage is TRBJ2-6; weak D call: TRBD2 (5 bases). V dropped 2 bases and J dropped 0 bases, with 8 bases sitting between them. This CDR3 contains 16 residues. The germline gives CDR1 SGHAT, CDR2 FQDESV (reference sequence). DNA for the CDR3: TGTGCCAGCAGCTTAACTCGGGGCTCTGGGGCCAACGTCCTGACTTTC. This gives the protein CASSLTRGSGANVLTF. Based on the CDR3 plus reference TRBV11-1 and TRBJ2-6, the full variable domain is EAEVAQSPRYKITEKSQAVAFWCDPISGHATLYWYRQILGQGPELLVQFQDESVVDDSQLPKDRFSAERLKGVDSTLKIQPAELGDSAMYLCASSLTRGSGANVLTFGAGSRLTVL.

CDR3 DNA: TGTGCCAGCAGTGGGGGGACCGAATCTAACTATGGCTACACCTTC. This gives the protein CASSGGTESNYGYTF. The chain combines TRBV6-1 with TRBJ1-2, with TRBD1 as a possible D gene (5 bases). CDR1 is MNHNS, CDR2 SASEGT, per germline. The CDR3 is made up of 15 amino acids. V shed 4 bases and J shed 0 bases, with 12 bases lying between them.

Concerning this clonotype: Possible read error: a much larger clone is one base away. The V and J genes are TRBV12-3 or TRBV12-4 and TRBJ2-2; tentatively, D is TRBD1 (5 bases). This CDR3 region has 15 residues. The CDR3 DNA is TGTGCCAGCAGTCCCTACAGGATGAACATCGGGGAGCTGTTTTTT. This translates into CASSPYRMNIGELFF.

This clonotype was counted ten times or more. The chain joins TRBV5-4 to TRBJ1-6; D ambiguous. The germline CDR1 and CDR2 sequences are SGHNT and YYREEE (reference sequence). This CDR3 contains 12 residues. V was cut by 0 bases and J by 7 bases, with 2 bases left in between. CDR3 sequence reads: CASSLGNSPLHF. CDR3 sequence (DNA): TGTGCCAGCAGCTTGGGAAATTCACCCCTCCACTTT. Supplemented by reference TRBV5-4 and TRBJ1-6, the full variable domain reads ETGVTQSPTHLIKTRGQQVTLRCSSQSGHNTVSWYQQALGQGPQFIFQYYREEENGRGNFPPRFSGLQFPNYSSELNVNALELDDSALYLCASSLGNSPLHFGNGTRLTVT.

The V call is TRBV6-2 or TRBV6-3, the J call TRBJ2-5; 7 bases map to TRBD1. This CDR3 has 15 amino acids. V trimming: 4 bases; J trimming: 3 bases; junction bases outside the gene matches: 8. Germline lookup yields CDR1 MNHEY and CDR2 SVGEGT. The CDR3 spells CASSSYRDSKETQYF. The CDR3 DNA sequence: TGTGCCAGCAGTTCGTATCGGGACAGCAAAGAGACCCAGTACTTC.

This chain links TRBV7-9 with TRBJ1-1; D is undetermined. The V end was cut by 7 bases, the J end by 2 bases, with 14 bases between. The CDR3 has 14 residues. Germline lookup yields CDR1 SEHNR and CDR2 FQNEAQ (reference sequence). The CDR3 DNA follows: TGTGCCAGCACCTTTACCGACATAAACACTGAAGCTTTCTTT. Residues: CASTFTDINTEAFF.

The V gene is TRBV7-9, the J gene TRBJ2-3; D unresolved. Germline V gene sequence: CDR1 SEHNR, CDR2 FQNEAQ (reference sequence). There are 13 residues in the CDR3. V was trimmed by 6 bases and J by 3 bases, leaving 10 bases between them. The CDR3, as DNA: TGTGCCAGCAGATCGGTCGGGACAGATACGCAGTATTTT. It codes for CASRSVGTDTQYF. The whole variable domain, filled in from reference TRBV7-9 and TRBJ2-3, reads DTGVSQNPRHKITKRGQNVTFRCDPISEHNRLYWYRQTLGQGPEFLTYFQNEAQLEKSRLLSDRFSAERPKGSFSTLEIQRTEQGDSAMYLCASRSVGTDTQYFGPGTRLTVL.

This clonotype has at least ten counts. The chain recombines TRBV7-2 with TRBJ2-3, with D perhaps being TRBD1 or TRBD2 (6 bases each). The CDR3 is 14 amino acids. Germline assignment: CDR1 SGHTA and CDR2 FQGNSA. V lost 0 bases and J 7 bases, leaving 11 bases between the germline ends. CDR3 DNA: TGTGCCAGCAGCTTAGCGGGGGGCACGCATACGCAGTATTTT. This encodes CASSLAGGTHTQYF.

This clonotype was detected many times. The V and J genes are TRBV7-9 and TRBJ2-1; D ambiguous. CDR1 is SEHNR, CDR2 FQNEAQ, per germline (reference sequence). The V end lost 5 bases, the J end lost 8 bases, and 13 bases lay between the germline ends. CDR3 length: 13 residues. The CDR3 reads CASSPGGRDEQFF. The CDR3 DNA reads as TGTGCCAGCAGCCCGGGCGGTAGGGATGAGCAGTTCTTC.

This clonotype was seen at least ten times. The V and J genes are TRBV2 and TRBJ2-7; D is ambiguous. CDR1 is SNHLY and CDR2 is FYNNEI in the germline V gene. V lost 1 base and J lost 0, with 10 bases in between. The CDR3 covers 15 residues. The CDR3 DNA sequence: TGTGCCAGCAGTGAAGGCCGCGGCAGCTCCTACGAGCAGTACTTC. Translated: CASSEGRGSSYEQYF.

The chain couples TRBV29-1 to TRBJ2-6; 10 nucleotides match TRBD2. The CDR3 runs 17 residues. CDR1 and CDR2 from the germline V gene are SQVTM and ANQGSEA. With 3 bases clipped from V and 2 bases from J, the junction kept 7 bases outside the gene matches. CDR3: CSVEVEREGTGANVLTF. The CDR3 DNA reads TGCAGCGTTGAGGTTGAGCGGGAGGGCACTGGGGCCAACGTCCTGACTTTC.

The genes are TRBV18 and TRBJ2-7; TRBD1 aligns across 8 bases. The V gene's germline CDR1 is KGHSH and CDR2 LQKENI. The CDR3 spans 15 residues. V trimming: 0 bases; J trimming: 5 bases; junction bases outside the gene matches: 6. The chain's CDR3 is CASSPPRTGLNEQYF. The CDR3 nucleotides read TGTGCCAGCTCACCACCGAGGACAGGGTTAAACGAGCAGTACTTC.

This chain links TRBV7-9 with TRBJ1-5; D not resolved. Germline CDR1 reads SEHNR; CDR2 reads FQNEAQ (reference sequence). With 5 bases removed from V and 0 bases from J, the gap between germline ends came to 8 bases. The CDR3 spans 14 residues. Written as DNA, the CDR3 is TGTGCCAGCAGCAGTTGGGATAGCAATCAGCCCCAGCATTTT. Translated: CASSSWDSNQPQHF.

This clonotype occurred many times. The V and J genes are TRBV29-1 and TRBJ2-7, with 13 bases identical to TRBD2. From germline, CDR1 is SQVTM and CDR2 ANQGSEA. The CDR3 has 15 residues. V lost 3 bases to trimming and J lost 9 bases; unmatched junction nucleotides: 11. The DNA for the CDR3 is TGCAGCGTTGATTCGGGACTAGCGGGGACGCTTTCGCAGTACTTC. It yields the protein CSVDSGLAGTLSQYF.

The chain uses TRBV5-1 and TRBJ1-1; maybe TRBD1 (5 bases). The CDR3 totals 11 residues. Germline-derived CDR1 and CDR2 are SGHRS and YFSETQ. The V gene lost 6 bases and the J gene lost 5 bases, with 8 bases spanning the gap. In nucleotides, the CDR3 is TGCGCCAGCACCCAGGGTACTGAAGCTTTCTTT. Translating it yields CASTQGTEAFF.

The gene calls are TRBV5-6 and TRBJ2-1, with D perhaps matching TRBD1 (6 bases). This CDR3 is built from 14 residues. Trimming stripped 0 bases from V and 7 bases from J, with 11 bases between. Per the germline V gene, CDR1 is SGHDT and CDR2 is YYEEEE. CDR3 bases: TGTGCCAGCAGCTTGGTGGCAGGGGATAATGAGCAGTTCTTC. The encoded protein is CASSLVAGDNEQFF.

This clonotype appeared a few times. The chain recombines TRBV23-1 with TRBJ2-4; 8 bases fit TRBD1. TRBV23-1 is an ORF; its function is uncertain. Trimming removed 1 base from V and 2 bases from J; junction bases left unmatched: 28. CDR3 size: 24 residues. Here the CDR3 reads CASSQYCVGRLDRAGDGSKNIQYF. CDR3 in DNA: TGCGCCAGCAGTCAATATTGTGTGGGTCGGTTGGACAGGGCAGGCGATGGGTCCAAAAACATTCAGTACTTC.